Below, 25 T cell receptor beta chains from the same sample are listed, as sequenced in a study of T-cell memory formation after mild COVID-19. TCRdb re-analysed the 5' RACE reads in MiXCR, keeping a single row per CDR3 protein. The repertoire has about 290,000 distinct CDR3 sequences, around 15% of them found once; the top ten carry 22%. The sample was PBMCs or a T cell subset sorted from them (not recorded which). Source of these receptors: a man aged 18 to 35 who had mild COVID-19 (a few samples of this study predate the infection). Cell type and time point are not known.

The rearrangement joins TRBV6-2 or TRBV6-3 to TRBJ1-5, with a weak D call TRBD1 (6 bases). This CDR3 contains 21 residues. In germline, CDR1 is MNHEY, CDR2 SVGEGT. Deletions cut 3 bases from V and 0 bases from J, with 27 bases between. The CDR3 loop is CASSYTPGAEYVKDSNQPQHF. DNA of the CDR3: TGTGCCAGCAGTTATACTCCAGGGGCTGAATATGTCAAAGATAGCAATCAGCCCCAGCATTTT.

The V and J genes are TRBV20-1 and TRBJ1-1; TRBD1 matches at 7 bases. V shed 5 bases, J shed 5 bases, and the junction held 11 bases outside the gene matches. Germline V gene data show CDR1 as DFQATT and CDR2 as SNEGSKA (reference sequence). The CDR3 consists of 14 residues. The CDR3 here is CSAPGGQWGTEAFF. CDR3 coding DNA: TGCAGTGCTCCAGGGGGACAATGGGGGACTGAAGCTTTCTTT.

This clonotype has ten or more counts. In DNA, the CDR3 is TGTGCCAGCAGTTACAGCCGGGGTCCTTCCTACAATGAGCAGTTCTTC. This encodes CASSYSRGPSYNEQFF. The chain employs TRBV6-2 or TRBV6-3 and TRBJ2-1; D perhaps matches TRBD2 (5 bases). The CDR3 is 16 residues long. V was pared by 2 bases and J by 1 base, with 12 bases between. CDR1 is MNHEY, CDR2 SVGEGT, per germline.

The CDR3 DNA follows: TGTGCCAGCAGCCAAGTGACCTACTCCTATAATTCACCCCTCCACTTT. It encodes CASSQVTYSYNSPLHF. This chain connects TRBV3-1 to TRBJ1-6; the D is unclear. The CDR3 has 16 residues. Trimming took off 1 base at V and 0 bases at J, with 7 bases between the two ends. Germline V lookup: CDR1 LGHDT, CDR2 YNNKEL (reference sequence).

The rearrangement uses TRBV21-1 and TRBJ1-5; the tabulated D call, TRBD1, remains unverified against the DNA. TRBV21-1 is a known pseudogene. The CDR3 loop spans 17 amino acids. The CDR3: CASSNHRVPQNNQPQHF. Written as DNA, the CDR3 is TGTGCCAGCAGCAACCACAGGGTCCCGCAAAACAATCAGCCCCAGCATTTT.

Here the CDR3 DNA reads TGTGCCAGCTCACCACCGAGGGATGGGGAGACCCAGTACTTC. It encodes CASSPPRDGETQYF. The chain carries TRBV18 and TRBJ2-5, with a possible D match to TRBD2 (5 bases). The CDR3 length is 14 residues. V was pared by 0 bases and J by 5 bases, with 10 bases between. Germline CDR1 is KGHSH and CDR2 is LQKENI.

The CDR3 loop reads CASSRFPGLAVSYEQYF. In DNA form, the CDR3 reads TGTGCCAGCAGCCGTTTTCCGGGACTAGCGGTATCCTACGAGCAGTACTTC. This chain joins TRBV6-2 or TRBV6-3 and TRBJ2-7; 11 bases line up with TRBD2. CDR1 and CDR2 (germline): MNHEY, SVGEGT. This CDR3 is built from 17 residues. The V gene end was trimmed by 6 bases and the J gene end by 1 base; junction bases not matched to a gene: 11.

A few counts support this clonotype. The chain recombines TRBV18 with TRBJ2-3; D possibly corresponds to TRBD2 (5 bases). The CDR3 runs to 16 residues. V lost 1 base, J lost 0 bases, and 11 bases lay in between. The germline V gene encodes CDR1 KGHSH and CDR2 LQKENI. CDR3 coding DNA: TGTGCCAGCTCACCACTCTTTAGCGAGAGCACAGATACGCAGTATTTT. This translates into CASSPLFSESTDTQYF.

The chain employs TRBV24-1 and TRBJ2-5, with 11 bases aligning to TRBD2. The germline V gene encodes CDR1 KGHDR and CDR2 SFDVKD. Trimming cost V 9 bases and J 5 bases; bases outside gene matches: 4. The CDR3 has 13 residues. The CDR3 here is CATATSGVETQYF. The CDR3 DNA follows: TGTGCCACCGCGACTAGCGGGGTGGAGACCCAGTACTTC.

This clonotype has just a few counts. This chain uses TRBV7-9 with TRBJ2-7; tentative D call: TRBD1 (7 bases). V gave up 2 bases and J gave up 4 bases, with 18 bases separating them. CDR1 and CDR2 from the germline V gene are SEHNR and FQNEAQ (reference sequence). There are 16 residues in the CDR3. CDR3 region: CASSLIGRGVEYEQYF. The CDR3 DNA sequence: TGTGCCAGCAGCTTAATCGGCAGGGGGGTTGAGTACGAGCAGTACTTC.

The sample holds a few counts of this clonotype. An end of the junction differs from the germline gene, which may be a read error. The rearrangement uses TRBV20-1 and TRBJ1-3; 10 nucleotides align to TRBD1. CDR3 length equals 11 residues. Germline loops: CDR1 DFQATT, CDR2 SNEGSKA (reference sequence). CDR3 amino acids: CSARQSTGGAF. Written as DNA, the CDR3 is TGCAGTGCCAGACAGTCGACAGGGGGCGCCTTT.

The CDR3 loop reads CSVGLGQGALGTQYF. The CDR3 bases are TGCAGCGTTGGGTTGGGACAGGGGGCTTTAGGCACGCAGTATTTT. The chain uses TRBV29-1 and TRBJ2-3, with 12 bases fitting TRBD1. CDR3 length equals 15 residues. V shed 4 bases and J 9 bases; nucleotides not matched to a gene: 11. Germline loops: CDR1 SQVTM, CDR2 ANQGSEA.

This clonotype was found a few times. The CDR3 here is CASSFGREAFF. CDR3 sequence (DNA): TGTGCCAGCAGTTTCGGCCGTGAAGCTTTCTTT. The rearrangement joins TRBV27 to TRBJ1-1; no reliable D call. CDR1 and CDR2 from the germline V gene are MNHEY and SMNVEV (reference sequence). Trimming took 3 bases from V and 7 from J, leaving 6 bases between them. The CDR3 length is 11 residues.

This clonotype was observed many times. The rearrangement joins TRBV9 to TRBJ1-1; 7 bases map to TRBD1. V gave up 4 bases and J gave up 2 bases; unmatched junction bases: 8. The CDR3 extends over 15 amino acids. Looked up from germline, CDR1 is SGDLS and CDR2 is YYNGEE. For the CDR3, the DNA is TGTGCCAGCAGCCCCCGGGACAGACTAAACACTGAAGCTTTCTTT. As protein: CASSPRDRLNTEAFF.

This clonotype has only a few counts. The rearrangement uses TRBV18 and TRBJ1-1; weak D call: TRBD1 (5 bases). Trimming shortened V by 5 bases and J by 0 bases, and 19 bases separated the two germline ends. Germline assignment: CDR1 KGHSH and CDR2 LQKENI. This CDR3 contains 17 residues. The CDR3 loop reads CASSIKPQGVMNTEAFF. CDR3 nucleotides: TGTGCCAGCTCAATCAAACCCCAGGGCGTGATGAACACTGAAGCTTTCTTT.

V usage is TRBV6-1 and J usage is TRBJ1-5; 9 bases line up with TRBD1. This CDR3 has 13 amino acids. Germline V CDR1 and CDR2: MNHNS, SASEGT. The J segment lost 7 bases and the V segment lost 8 bases, leaving 6 bases of the junction unmatched. The CDR3 region is CASGTGYGQPQHF. CDR3 coding DNA: TGTGCCAGCGGGACAGGGTACGGGCAGCCCCAGCATTTT.

This clonotype turned up a few times. The V call is TRBV5-6, the J call TRBJ1-1, with 9 bases that match TRBD1. The germline gives CDR1 SGHDT, CDR2 YYEEEE. The CDR3 spans 14 residues. V trimming: 7 bases; J trimming: 0 bases; junction bases outside the gene matches: 4. CDR3 protein: CASLRQGVNTEAFF. In nucleotides, the CDR3 is TGTGCCAGCCTCCGACAGGGGGTGAACACTGAAGCTTTCTTT.

This clonotype was found a few times. The chain couples TRBV4-3 to TRBJ2-7; TRBD1 matches 9 bases. CDR3 length: 16 amino acids. J gave up 0 bases and V 1 base, and 4 bases lay outside the gene matches. Germline V gene sequence: CDR1 LGHNA, CDR2 YSLEER. Here the CDR3 reads CASSQAPGQGSYEQYF. The CDR3 DNA follows: TGCGCCAGCAGCCAAGCCCCGGGACAGGGCTCCTACGAGCAGTACTTC.

A few counts support this clonotype. CDR3 protein: CASSLVELAGGTDTQYF. As DNA, the CDR3 is TGCGCCAGCAGCTTGGTCGAACTAGCGGGAGGCACAGATACGCAGTATTTT. The gene calls are TRBV5-1 and TRBJ2-3; 11 bases are a match to TRBD2. CDR3 size: 17 residues. Germline CDR1 SGHRS, CDR2 YFSETQ. V lost 0 bases to trimming and J lost 1 base; unmatched junction nucleotides: 4.

This clonotype has at least ten counts. This rearrangement joins TRBV20-1 to TRBJ1-1, with D unclear. Looked up from germline, CDR1 is DFQATT and CDR2 is SNEGSKA (reference sequence). With 6 bases removed from V and 3 bases from J, the gap between germline ends came to 11 bases. The CDR3 has 12 residues. The CDR3 is CSARPPDTEAFF. DNA of the CDR3: TGCAGTGCCCGCCCCCCAGACACTGAAGCTTTCTTT.

This sequence joins TRBV12-3 or TRBV12-4 and TRBJ2-2; 8 positions match TRBD1. The length of the CDR3 is 18 residues. The J segment lost 6 bases and the V segment lost 4 bases, leaving 16 bases of the junction unmatched. CDR3 sequence reads: CASSSWVSGGANPGELFF. The CDR3 DNA follows: TGTGCCAGCAGTTCCTGGGTCTCAGGGGGCGCAAACCCCGGGGAGCTGTTTTTT.

This clonotype has a handful of counts. The chain combines TRBV7-8 with TRBJ1-5; D gene ambiguous. Germline loops: CDR1 SGHVS, CDR2 FQNEAQ. Trimming shortened V by 4 bases and J by 0 bases, and 7 bases separated the two germline ends. This CDR3 region has 14 residues. The DNA of the CDR3 is TGTGCCAGCAGCTCAATTGATAGCAATCAGCCCCAGCATTTT. Its protein is CASSSIDSNQPQHF.

This chain connects TRBV7-9 to TRBJ2-7, with 7 bases aligning to TRBD1. J was trimmed by 3 bases and V by 5 bases; bases with no gene match: 10. This CDR3 has 15 residues. Per germline, CDR1 SEHNR and CDR2 FQNEAQ (reference sequence). Here the CDR3 reads CASSRSRDSYYEQYV. The CDR3 DNA reads as TGTGCCAGCAGCCGCAGCCGGGACAGCTACTACGAGCAGTACGTC.

This clonotype was picked up many times. The J gene is TRBJ2-5, the V gene TRBV5-6; D may correspond to TRBD1 or TRBD2 (6 bases each). Per germline, CDR1 SGHDT and CDR2 YYEEEE. V shed 4 bases and J shed 5 bases, with 15 bases lying between them. The CDR3 has 14 residues. Written as DNA, the CDR3 is TGTGCCAGCAGCCCTGGAGGGGGTACGGAGACCCAGTACTTC. It translates to CASSPGGGTETQYF.

This clonotype was detected a few times. This chain links TRBV4-1 with TRBJ2-4; D possibly corresponds to TRBD1 (6 bases). Germline V gene lookup returns CDR1 MGHRA and CDR2 YSYEKL. This CDR3 is 16 amino acids long. V gave up 0 bases and J gave up 5 bases, with 14 bases separating them. Here the CDR3 DNA reads TGCGCCAGCAGCCAAGATACAGGGTCGGGCGAAAACATTCAGTACTTC. Translating gives CASSQDTGSGENIQYF.